Following are 6 T cell receptor beta chains from one sample sequenced in a study of T cell responses to AZD1222 COVID-19 vaccine. Clones were sequenced by immunoSEQ multiplex PCR, and TCRdb holds only the in-frame ones, with some missing. The data hold more than 110,000 clones, with more than 85% observed a single time. The sample consisted of peripheral blood, taken on day 0 of AZD1222 vaccination. Every receptor here comes from an adult in good health.

This chain uses TRBV2 with TRBJ1-5; D is uncertain. CDR1 is SNHLY and CDR2 is FYNNEI in the germline V gene. The CDR3 is 15 amino acids. Trimming removed 1 base at V and 0 bases at J, with 7 bases between. The CDR3 DNA reads TGTGCCAGCAGTGAAGATCTCCTTAGCAATCAGCCCCAGCATTTT. It yields the protein CASSEDLLSNQPQHF.

The table lists this clone with a few counts. V gene TRBV19 combines with J gene TRBJ1-1; D not certain. The germline V gene has CDR1 LNHDA and CDR2 SQIVND (reference sequence). The CDR3 spans 13 residues. Trimming pared 4 bases from V and 0 bases from J, leaving 6 bases between. The CDR3 nucleotides read TGTGCCAGTAGTACCCAGGTGAACACTGAAGCTTTCTTT. This gives the protein CASSTQVNTEAFF.

This clone appeared once. The V and J genes are TRBV5-4 and TRBJ2-2, with D perhaps being TRBD1 or TRBD2 (6 bases each). V gave up 1 base and J gave up 3 bases, with 16 bases separating them. Germline-derived CDR1 and CDR2 are SGHNT and YYREEE (reference sequence). The CDR3 is made up of 17 amino acids. The CDR3 DNA follows: TGTGCCAGCAGCTTGTTTGTACAGGGACTGTACACCGGGGAGCTGTTTTTT. Its translation: CASSLFVQGLYTGELFF.

The V gene is TRBV7-8, the J gene TRBJ1-2, with D tentatively TRBD1 (5 bases). In germline, CDR1 is SGHVS, CDR2 FQNEAQ. Trimming cost V 1 base and J 4 bases, with 10 bases left between them. The CDR3 spans 14 residues. CDR3 protein: CASSLGQPVYGYTF. The CDR3 nucleotides are TGTGCCAGCAGCTTAGGACAGCCTGTCTATGGCTACACCTTC.

This chain links TRBV9 with TRBJ2-2; possibly TRBD1 for D (6 bases). The CDR3 is 16 amino acids. Germline values: CDR1 SGDLS, CDR2 YYNGEE. Trimming shortened V by 0 bases and J by 2 bases, and 11 bases separated the two germline ends. In DNA form, the CDR3 reads TGTGCCAGCAGCGTAGGACAGGACTCAAACACCGGGGAGCTGTTTTTT. Residues: CASSVGQDSNTGELFF.

The chain is built from TRBV27 and TRBJ1-5; D is ambiguous. The CDR3 length is 13 residues. Trimming left V 7 bases short and J 3 bases short, with 10 bases between. Germline V CDR1 and CDR2: MNHEY, SMNVEV (reference sequence). The CDR3 DNA follows: TGTGCCAGCACGGGGAGTATCAATCAGCCCCAGCATTTT. Translating gives CASTGSINQPQHF.